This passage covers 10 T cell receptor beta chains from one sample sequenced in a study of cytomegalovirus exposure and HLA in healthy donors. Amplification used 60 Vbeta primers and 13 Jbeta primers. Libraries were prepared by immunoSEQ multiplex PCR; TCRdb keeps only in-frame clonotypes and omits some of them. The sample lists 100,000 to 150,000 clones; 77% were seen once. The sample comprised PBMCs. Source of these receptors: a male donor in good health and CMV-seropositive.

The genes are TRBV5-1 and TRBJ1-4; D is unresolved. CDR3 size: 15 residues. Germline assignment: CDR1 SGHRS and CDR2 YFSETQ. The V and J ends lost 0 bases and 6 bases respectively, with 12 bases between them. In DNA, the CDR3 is TGCGCCAGCAGCTTGGAACATCGCAGATATGAAAAACTGTTTTTT. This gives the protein CASSLEHRRYEKLFF. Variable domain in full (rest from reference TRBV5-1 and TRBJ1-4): KAGVTQTPRYLIKTRGQQVTLSCSPISGHRSVSWYQQTPGQGLQFLFEYFSETQRNKGNFPGRFSGRQFSNSRSEMNVSTLELGDSALYLCASSLEHRRYEKLFFGSGTQLSVL.

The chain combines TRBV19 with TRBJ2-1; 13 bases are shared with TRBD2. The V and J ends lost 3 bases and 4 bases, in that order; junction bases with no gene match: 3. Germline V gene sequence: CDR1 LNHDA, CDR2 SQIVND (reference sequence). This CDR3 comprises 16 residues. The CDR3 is CASSIGLAGAYNEQFF. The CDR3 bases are TGTGCCAGTAGTATCGGACTAGCGGGGGCGTACAATGAGCAGTTCTTC. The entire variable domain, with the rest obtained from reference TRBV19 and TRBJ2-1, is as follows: DGGITQSPKYLFRKEGQNVTLSCEQNLNHDAMYWYRQDPGQGLRLIYYSQIVNDFQKGDIAEGYSVSREKKESFPLTVTSAQKNPTAFYLCASSIGLAGAYNEQFFGPGTRLTVL.

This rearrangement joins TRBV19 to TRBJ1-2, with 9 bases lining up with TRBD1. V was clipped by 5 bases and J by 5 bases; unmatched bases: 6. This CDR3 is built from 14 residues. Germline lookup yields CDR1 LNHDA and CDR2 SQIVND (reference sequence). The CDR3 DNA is TGTGCCAGTAGTGATCGAGGACAGGGGTATGGCTACACCTTC. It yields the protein CASSDRGQGYGYTF.

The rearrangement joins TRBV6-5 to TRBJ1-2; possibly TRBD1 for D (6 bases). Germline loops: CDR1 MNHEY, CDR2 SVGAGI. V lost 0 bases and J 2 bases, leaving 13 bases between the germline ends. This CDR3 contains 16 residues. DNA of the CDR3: TGTGCCAGCAGTTACTCTTCGTCAGGGGTCAACTATGGCTACACCTTC. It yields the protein CASSYSSSGVNYGYTF.

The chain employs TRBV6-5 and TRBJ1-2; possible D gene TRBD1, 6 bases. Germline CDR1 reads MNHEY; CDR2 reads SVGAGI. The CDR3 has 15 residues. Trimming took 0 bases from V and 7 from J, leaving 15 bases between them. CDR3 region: CASSYSITGNGGYTF. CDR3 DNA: TGTGCCAGCAGTTACTCGATAACAGGGAATGGTGGCTACACCTTC.

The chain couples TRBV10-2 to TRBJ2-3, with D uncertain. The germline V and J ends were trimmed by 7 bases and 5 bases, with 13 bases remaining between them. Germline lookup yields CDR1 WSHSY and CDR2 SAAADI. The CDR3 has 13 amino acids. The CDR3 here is CASIPDEEDTQYF. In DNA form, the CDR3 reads TGCGCCAGCATCCCCGATGAGGAAGATACGCAGTATTTT.

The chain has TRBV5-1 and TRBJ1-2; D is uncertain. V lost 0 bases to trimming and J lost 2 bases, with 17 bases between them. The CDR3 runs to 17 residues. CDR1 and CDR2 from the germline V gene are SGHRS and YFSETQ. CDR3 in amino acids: CASSLVSGGGFNYGYTF. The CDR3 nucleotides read TGCGCCAGCAGCTTGGTTTCAGGTGGAGGGTTCAACTATGGCTACACCTTC. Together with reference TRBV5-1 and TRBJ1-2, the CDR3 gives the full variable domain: KAGVTQTPRYLIKTRGQQVTLSCSPISGHRSVSWYQQTPGQGLQFLFEYFSETQRNKGNFPGRFSGRQFSNSRSEMNVSTLELGDSALYLCASSLVSGGGFNYGYTFGSGTRLTVV.

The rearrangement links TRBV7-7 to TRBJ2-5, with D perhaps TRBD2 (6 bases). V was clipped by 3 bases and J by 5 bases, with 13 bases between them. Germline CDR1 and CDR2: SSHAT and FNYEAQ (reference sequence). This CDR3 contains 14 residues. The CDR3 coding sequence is TGTGCCAGCAGCTTCAGTGGAGGGTTGGAGACCCAGTACTTC. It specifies CASSFSGGLETQYF.

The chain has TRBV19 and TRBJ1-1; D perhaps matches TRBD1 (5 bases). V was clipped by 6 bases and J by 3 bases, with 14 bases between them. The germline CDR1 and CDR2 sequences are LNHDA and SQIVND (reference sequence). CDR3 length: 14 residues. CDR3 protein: CASRPGEGDTEAFF. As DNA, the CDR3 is TGTGCCAGTAGACCGGGTGAAGGGGACACTGAAGCTTTCTTT.

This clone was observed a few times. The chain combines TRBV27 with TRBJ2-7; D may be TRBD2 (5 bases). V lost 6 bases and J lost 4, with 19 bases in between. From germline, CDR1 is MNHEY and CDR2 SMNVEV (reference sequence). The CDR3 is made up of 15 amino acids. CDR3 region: CASSDPGSTVYEQYF. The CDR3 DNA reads TGTGCCAGCAGCGACCCGGGATCAACCGTGTACGAGCAGTACTTC.